This T cell receptor (beta chain) emerged from a study of T cell responses to AZD1222 COVID-19 vaccine. Whole-study findings and limits: Mostly white British, mostly female donors; authors suggested clonal diversity may be underestimated. No day 14 peak samples; only post-peak repertoires were characterized. Only six or seven AZD1222 recipients tested seropositive at baseline.

This CDR3 region has 19 residues. V was clipped by 6 bases and J by 0 bases, with 24 bases between them. The germline CDR1 and CDR2 sequences are LGHDT and YNNKEL (reference sequence). As to this clone: Its antigen is unidentified.

Sequencing was performed with immunoSEQ multiplex PCR; in TCRdb, only in-frame clones are kept and a portion is missing. The table lists 100,000 to 150,000 clones, roughly 89% of them singletons. The source is an adult in good health. The specimen was peripheral blood, collected on day 0 of MenACWY control vaccination. The gene calls are TRBV3-1 (or the pseudogene TRBV3-2) and TRBJ1-3, with a possible D match to TRBD1 (6 bases). CDR3 sequence reads: CASSPLSQGNRDSGNTIYF. For the CDR3, the DNA is TGTGCCAGCAGTCCTCTTTCTCAGGGGAATCGAGACTCTGGAAACACCATATATTTT.